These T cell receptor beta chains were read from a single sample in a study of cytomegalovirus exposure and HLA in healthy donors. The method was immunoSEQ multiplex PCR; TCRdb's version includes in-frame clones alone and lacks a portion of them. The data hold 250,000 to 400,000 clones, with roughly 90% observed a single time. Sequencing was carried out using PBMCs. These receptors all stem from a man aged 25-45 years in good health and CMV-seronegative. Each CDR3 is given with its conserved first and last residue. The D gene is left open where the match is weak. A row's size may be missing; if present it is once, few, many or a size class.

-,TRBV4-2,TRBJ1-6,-,TGTGCCAGCAGCCAAGAACAGGACCAAGTCTCACCCCTCCACTTT,CASSQEQDQVSPLHF
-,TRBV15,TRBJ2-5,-,TGTGCCACCGAAGACCGCGGGAACCGAGAGACCCAGTACTTC,CATEDRGNRETQYF
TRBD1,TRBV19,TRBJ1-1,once,TGTGCCACCCAAACAGGGGGCGGGTTTCCTGTTGAAGCTTTCTTT,CATQTGGGFPVEAFF
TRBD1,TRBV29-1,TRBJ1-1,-,TGCAGCGTCCCCGCAGGGGGATCCATGAACACTGAAGCTTTCTTT,CSVPAGGSMNTEAFF
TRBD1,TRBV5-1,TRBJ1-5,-,TGCGCCAGCAGCTTGGGGACAGGGGGACCGGGCCAGCCCCAGCATTTT,CASSLGTGGPGQPQHF
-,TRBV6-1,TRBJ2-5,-,TGTGCCAGCAGTGAAGTATCGGGGAGTCAAGAGACCCAGTACTTC,CASSEVSGSQETQYF
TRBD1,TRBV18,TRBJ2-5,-,TGTGCCAGCTCTCTCTCGACAGGGAAGGAGACCCAGTACTTC,CASSLSTGKETQYF
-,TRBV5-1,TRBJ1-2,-,TGCGCCAGCAGCTCTGGGACACAGAGTCATGGCTACACCTTC,CASSSGTQSHGYTF
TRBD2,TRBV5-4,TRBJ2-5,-,TGTGCCAGCCTACTAGCGGGGGCAGAAGAGACCCAGTACTTC,CASLLAGAEETQYF
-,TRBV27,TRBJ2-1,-,TGTGCCAGCAGGCGCGGGGGCCGTTACAATGAGCAGTTCTTC,CASRRGGRYNEQFF
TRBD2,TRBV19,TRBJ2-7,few,TGTGCCAGTAGTATATGGGGGGGGTCCTACGAGCAGTACTTC,CASSIWGGSYEQYF
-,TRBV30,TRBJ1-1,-,TGTGCCTGGAGAGACCGGGGGGCCGGCACTGAAGCTTTCTTT,CAWRDRGAGTEAFF
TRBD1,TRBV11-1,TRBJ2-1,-,TGTGCCAGCAGCCTCAAACGTAAGGGGGCCGGTGAGCAGTTCTTC,CASSLKRKGAGEQFF
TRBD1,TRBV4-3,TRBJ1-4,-,TGCGCCAGCAGCCAAGAATTAGGGACAGGGTCCTTTGAGGATGAAAAACTGTTTTTT,CASSQELGTGSFEDEKLFF
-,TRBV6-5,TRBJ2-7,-,TGTGCCAGCAGCCGAACCGACAGCCCCTACGAGCAGTACTTC,CASSRTDSPYEQYF
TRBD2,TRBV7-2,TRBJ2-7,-,TGTGCCAGCAGCACCGATCGACGGGGGGCCTACGAGCAGTACTTC,CASSTDRRGAYEQYF
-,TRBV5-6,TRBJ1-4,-,TGTGCCAGCAGCTATCCCGGAGGGGCAACTAATGAAAAACTGTTTTTT,CASSYPGGATNEKLFF
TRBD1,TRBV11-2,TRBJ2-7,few,TGTGCCAGCAGCTTTCCCGGGACAGGGCGTCATGAGCAGTACTTC,CASSFPGTGRHEQYF